Shown below are 20 T cell receptor beta chains from a single sample sequenced in a study of Ad26.COV2.S vaccination and SARS-CoV-2 variants. Treatment meaning: roughly 20 received Ad26.COV2.S at low or high dose, single or two shots; 5 received placebo; per-sample allocation not given. Sampling occurred on day 63 after the first vaccine or placebo injection. Sequencing used immunoSEQ multiplex PCR; TCRdb keeps in-frame clones, though not all of them. Among 440,000 or so clones listed, around 90% were seen once. The sequencing used peripheral blood, collected in a trial of Ad26.COV2.S vaccine versus placebo. These receptors were obtained from a person aged 18 to 65 who received the Ad26.COV2.S COVID-19 vaccine or a placebo.

This clone came up a few times. The chain employs TRBV5-1 and TRBJ2-1; 9 nucleotides agree with TRBD2. There are 16 residues in the CDR3. The V and J ends lost 8 bases and 3 bases, in that order; junction bases with no gene match: 12. Germline CDR1 reads SGHRS; CDR2 reads YFSETQ. In DNA, the CDR3 is TGCGCCAGTACGCACCAACTAGCGGGTTTCTACAATGAGCAGTTCTTC. It codes for CASTHQLAGFYNEQFF.

The chain joins TRBV2 to TRBJ2-2, with D unresolved. The CDR3 spans 15 residues. Trimming took 3 bases from V and 6 from J, leaving 14 bases between them. Per the germline V gene, CDR1 is SNHLY and CDR2 is FYNNEI. The CDR3 loop reads CASSETASDAGELFF. CDR3 nucleotides: TGTGCCAGCAGTGAGACGGCTAGTGATGCCGGGGAGCTGTTTTTT.

The chain couples TRBV5-6 to TRBJ2-1; weak D call: TRBD2 (6 bases). The CDR3 sequence is 12 residues long. Per the germline V gene, CDR1 is SGHDT and CDR2 is YYEEEE. Trimming cost V 4 bases and J 9 bases, with 11 bases left between them. The CDR3 DNA follows: TGTGCCAGCAGCCAGACTAGGAGTGAGCAGTTCTTC. It encodes CASSQTRSEQFF.

The chain employs TRBV6-2 or TRBV6-3 and TRBJ2-7; 14 bases agree with TRBD2. From germline, CDR1 is MNHEY and CDR2 SVGEGT. This CDR3 has 17 residues. J lost 3 bases, V lost 5 bases, and 9 bases had no gene match. For the CDR3, the DNA is TGTGCCAGCAGTCGCCCCCCCGGACTAGCGGGAGGCTACGAGCAGTACTTC. It yields the protein CASSRPPGLAGGYEQYF.

The chain uses TRBV7-2 and TRBJ2-7, with 8 bases matching TRBD1. V was clipped by 5 bases and J by 3 bases; unmatched bases: 9. The CDR3 is 15 residues long. Germline loops: CDR1 SGHTA, CDR2 FQGNSA. CDR3: CASSQGGRGRYEQYF. The CDR3 nucleotides read TGTGCCAGCAGCCAAGGCGGCAGGGGGCGCTACGAGCAGTACTTC. The entire variable domain, with the rest obtained from reference TRBV7-2 and TRBJ2-7, is as follows: GAGVSQSPSNKVTEKGKDVELRCDPISGHTALYWYRQSLGQGLEFLIYFQGNSAPDKSGLPSDRFSAERTGGSVSTLTIQRTQQEDSAVYLCASSQGGRGRYEQYFGPGTRLTVT.

CDR3 residues: CASSGASGRQADTQYF. The CDR3 bases are TGCGCCAGCAGTGGAGCTAGCGGGAGACAGGCAGATACGCAGTATTTT. This rearrangement joins TRBV10-1 to TRBJ2-3; 10 positions agree with TRBD2. The CDR3 covers 16 residues. Germline V gene sequence: CDR1 WNHNN, CDR2 SYGVQD (reference sequence). V was clipped by 4 bases and J by 4 bases; unmatched bases: 8.

The chain couples TRBV3-1 (or the pseudogene TRBV3-2) to TRBJ2-7; D gene uncertain. The germline V and J ends were trimmed by 4 bases and 2 bases, with 21 bases remaining between them. The CDR3 loop spans 17 amino acids. In germline, CDR1 is LGHDT, CDR2 YNNKEL (reference sequence). CDR3 bases: TGTGCCAGCAGCCCCCAGTCGGTGTGGGGATATACCTACGAGCAGTACTTC. Its protein is CASSPQSVWGYTYEQYF.

CDR3 amino acids: CASSIDAPRVSSSYNEQFF. The CDR3 nucleotides read TGTGCCAGTAGTATAGATGCCCCCCGGGTCTCGAGCTCCTACAATGAGCAGTTCTTC. The chain combines TRBV19 with TRBJ2-1; no firm D call. Trimming shortened V by 0 bases and J by 0 bases, and 18 bases separated the two germline ends. The CDR3 consists of 19 residues. Germline CDR1 reads LNHDA; CDR2 reads SQIVND (reference sequence).

This sequence joins TRBV28 and TRBJ2-2; 7 nucleotides match TRBD1. CDR3 length: 14 amino acids. Germline lookup yields CDR1 MDHEN and CDR2 SYDVKM. The CDR3, as DNA: TGTGCAACAGGGGCTCCCCCGAACACCGGGGAGCTGTTTTTT. This encodes CATGAPPNTGELFF.

This clone was seen a handful of times. V is TRBV3-1 (or the pseudogene TRBV3-2) and J is TRBJ1-1; D is unresolved. V was trimmed by 1 base and J by 4 bases, leaving 10 bases between them. CDR1 and CDR2 from the germline V gene are LGHDT and YNNKEL (reference sequence). The CDR3 is made up of 14 amino acids. The CDR3 nucleotides read TGTGCCAGCAGCCAAGGACACGGCTCCACTGAAGCTTTCTTT. As protein: CASSQGHGSTEAFF.

The chain carries TRBV5-6 and TRBJ2-5, with D perhaps TRBD2 (7 bases). Germline V gene data show CDR1 as SGHDT and CDR2 as YYEEEE. The CDR3 has 15 residues. V lost 1 base and J lost 4, with 14 bases in between. The CDR3 sequence is CASSLWGGPTETQYF. For the CDR3, the DNA is TGTGCCAGCAGCTTGTGGGGGGGGCCCACAGAGACCCAGTACTTC.

This clone turned up a few times. The chain joins TRBV4-1 to TRBJ2-4; 7 nucleotides match TRBD1. The CDR3 runs to 14 residues. Germline V gene lookup returns CDR1 MGHRA and CDR2 YSYEKL. V shed 2 bases, J shed 9 bases, and the junction held 7 bases outside the gene matches. The chain's CDR3 is CASSQTTGLGIQYF. The CDR3, as DNA: TGCGCCAGCAGCCAAACGACAGGGCTGGGCATTCAGTACTTC.

This sequence joins TRBV7-2 and TRBJ1-2; D is unresolved. V lost 1 base and J lost 5, with 8 bases in between. Germline CDR1 is SGHTA and CDR2 is FQGNSA. The CDR3 runs 13 residues. CDR3 bases: TGTGCCAGCAGCTTAGATTCATTTTATGGCTACACCTTC. Its translation: CASSLDSFYGYTF.

This chain links TRBV6-1 with TRBJ2-7; 7 bases are shared with TRBD2. The V segment lost 2 bases and the J segment 2 bases; nucleotides outside the gene matches: 3. The CDR3 sequence is 14 residues long. The V gene's germline CDR1 is MNHNS and CDR2 SASEGT. The CDR3 sequence: CASSELAEAYEQYF. Here the CDR3 DNA reads TGTGCCAGCAGTGAACTAGCGGAGGCCTACGAGCAGTACTTC.

The chain combines TRBV5-7 with TRBJ2-7; D gene ambiguous. TRBV5-7 is marked as an open reading frame, function uncertain. The CDR3 loop spans 14 amino acids. With 0 bases removed from V and 0 bases from J, the gap between germline ends came to 7 bases. In DNA, the CDR3 is TGTGCCAGCAGCTTGGTCTGGGGCTCCTACGAGCAGTACTTC. It yields the protein CASSLVWGSYEQYF.

The chain is built from TRBV19 and TRBJ2-3; 13 bases match TRBD2. V lost 3 bases and J lost 6; bases outside the gene matches: 9. This CDR3 comprises 17 residues. Per the germline V gene, CDR1 is LNHDA and CDR2 is SQIVND (reference sequence). The CDR3 DNA reads as TGTGCCAGTAGTATGCCGGGACTAGCGGGAACGCCGGATACGCAGTATTTT. Translating gives CASSMPGLAGTPDTQYF.

This chain uses TRBV10-3 with TRBJ2-3; 7 nucleotides line up with TRBD2. The CDR3 consists of 15 residues. With V trimmed by 2 bases and J by 1 base, 3 bases remained unmatched. CDR1 is ENHRY, CDR2 SYGVKD, per germline. The CDR3 protein is CAISEQTSGTDTQYF. The CDR3 DNA follows: TGTGCCATCAGTGAGCAAACTAGCGGCACAGATACGCAGTATTTT.

This chain links TRBV7-9 with TRBJ2-7; D is possibly TRBD2 (6 bases). The CDR3 is 16 residues long. Trimming stripped 3 bases from V and 3 bases from J, with 18 bases between. The germline CDR1 and CDR2 sequences are SEHNR and FQNEAQ (reference sequence). This CDR3 reads CASSLTSFGVRYEQYF. CDR3 bases: TGTGCCAGCAGCTTGACTAGTTTTGGTGTCCGCTACGAGCAGTACTTC. The full variable domain, completed using reference TRBV7-9 and TRBJ2-7, is DTGVSQNPRHKITKRGQNVTFRCDPISEHNRLYWYRQTLGQGPEFLTYFQNEAQLEKSRLLSDRFSAERPKGSFSTLEIQRTEQGDSAMYLCASSLTSFGVRYEQYFGPGTRLTVT.

J is TRBJ2-4 and V is TRBV28, with D tentatively TRBD1 (5 bases). CDR1 and CDR2 (germline): MDHEN, SYDVKM. Trimming pared 5 bases from V and 6 bases from J, leaving 11 bases between. This CDR3 spans 13 amino acids. In nucleotides, the CDR3 is TGTGCCAGCAGTACCCTAGGGGTAAACATTCAGTACTTC. Amino acid sequence: CASSTLGVNIQYF.

The genes are TRBV27 and TRBJ2-3; D ambiguous. V lost 0 bases to trimming and J lost 0 bases, with 13 bases between them. The length of the CDR3 is 17 residues. CDR1 is MNHEY, CDR2 SMNVEV, per germline (reference sequence). CDR3 DNA sequence: TGTGCCAGCAGTTTATCCCGTACATTATCTAGCACAGATACGCAGTATTTT. It translates to CASSLSRTLSSTDTQYF.